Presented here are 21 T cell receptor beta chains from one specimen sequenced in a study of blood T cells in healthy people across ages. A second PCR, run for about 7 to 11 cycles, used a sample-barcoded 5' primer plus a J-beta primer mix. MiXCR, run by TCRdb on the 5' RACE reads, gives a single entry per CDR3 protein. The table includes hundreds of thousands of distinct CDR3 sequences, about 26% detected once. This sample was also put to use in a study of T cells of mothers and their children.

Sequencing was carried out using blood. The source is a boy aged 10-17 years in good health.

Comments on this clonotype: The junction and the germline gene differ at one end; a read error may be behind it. CDR3 coding DNA: TGCGCCAGCAGCGACTTCGGCCAGGAGCAGTACTTC. Amino acid sequence: CASSDFGQEQYF. V is TRBV7-8 and J is TRBJ2-7; D ambiguous. The germline V gene encodes CDR1 SGHVS and CDR2 FQNEAQ. CDR3 length equals 12 residues.

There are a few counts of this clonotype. The DNA of the CDR3 is TGCGCCAGCAGCCAAGCGGGGGTCAATGAGCAGTTCTTC. Protein: CASSQAGVNEQFF. J is TRBJ2-1 and V is TRBV4-1; D is possibly TRBD2 (6 bases). V was trimmed by 1 base and J by 6 bases, leaving 7 bases between them. This CDR3 has 13 residues. Germline CDR1 and CDR2: MGHRA and YSYEKL.

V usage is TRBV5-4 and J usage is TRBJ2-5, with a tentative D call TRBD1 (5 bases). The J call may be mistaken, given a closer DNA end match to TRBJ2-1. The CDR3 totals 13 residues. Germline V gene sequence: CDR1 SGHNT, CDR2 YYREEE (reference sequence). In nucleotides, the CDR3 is TGTGCCAGTGCCGCAGGGTATGGTAATGAGCAGTTCTTC. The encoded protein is CASAAGYGNEQFF.

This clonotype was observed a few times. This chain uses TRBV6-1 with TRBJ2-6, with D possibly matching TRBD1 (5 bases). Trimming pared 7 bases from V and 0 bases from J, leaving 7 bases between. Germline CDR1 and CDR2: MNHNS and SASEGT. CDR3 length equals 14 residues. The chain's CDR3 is CASTTGSGANVLTF. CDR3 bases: TGTGCCAGCACTACAGGCTCTGGGGCCAACGTCCTGACTTTC.

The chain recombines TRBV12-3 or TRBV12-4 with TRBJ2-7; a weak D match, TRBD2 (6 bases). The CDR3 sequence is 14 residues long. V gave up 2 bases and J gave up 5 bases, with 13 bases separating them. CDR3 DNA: TGTGCCAGCAGTTTATATCCGGGGGAGAACGAGCAGTACTTC. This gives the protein CASSLYPGENEQYF.

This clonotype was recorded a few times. CDR3 DNA sequence: TGTGCCAGCAGGTTGACTAGCGGTCAAGAGACCCAGTACTTC. It is translated as CASRLTSGQETQYF. V and J are TRBV12-3 or TRBV12-4 and TRBJ2-5, with 9 positions matching TRBD2. There are 14 residues in the CDR3. The trim removed 6 bases at V and 2 bases at J, leaving 4 bases unmatched.

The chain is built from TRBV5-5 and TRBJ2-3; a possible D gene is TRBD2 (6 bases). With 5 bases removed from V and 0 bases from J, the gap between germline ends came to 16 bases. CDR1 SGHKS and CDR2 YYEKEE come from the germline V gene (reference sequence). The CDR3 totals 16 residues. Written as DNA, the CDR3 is TGTGCCAGCAGATGGGAGTCGGGACTGAGCACAGATACGCAGTATTTT. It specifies CASRWESGLSTDTQYF.

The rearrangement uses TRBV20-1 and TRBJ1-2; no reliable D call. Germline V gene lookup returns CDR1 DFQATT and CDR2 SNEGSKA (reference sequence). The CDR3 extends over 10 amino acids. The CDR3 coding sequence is TGCAACTCGGGAGGGTATGGCTACACCTTC. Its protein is CNSGGYGYTF.

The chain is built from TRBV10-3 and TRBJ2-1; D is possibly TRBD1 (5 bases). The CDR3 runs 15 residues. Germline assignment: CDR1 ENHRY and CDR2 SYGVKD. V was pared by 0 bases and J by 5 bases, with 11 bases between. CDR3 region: CAISESGVGDNEQFF. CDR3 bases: TGTGCCATCAGTGAGTCAGGGGTTGGGGACAATGAGCAGTTCTTC.

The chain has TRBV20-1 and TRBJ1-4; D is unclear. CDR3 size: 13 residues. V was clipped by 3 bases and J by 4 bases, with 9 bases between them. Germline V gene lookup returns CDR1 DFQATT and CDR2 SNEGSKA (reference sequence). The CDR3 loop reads CSARRANNEKLFF. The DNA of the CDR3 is TGCAGTGCTAGGAGGGCGAATAATGAAAAACTGTTTTTT.

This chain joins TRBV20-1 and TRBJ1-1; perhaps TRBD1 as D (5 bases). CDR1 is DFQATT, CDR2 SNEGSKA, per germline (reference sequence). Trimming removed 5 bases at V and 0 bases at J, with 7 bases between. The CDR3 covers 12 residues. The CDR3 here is CSAWDLNTEAFF. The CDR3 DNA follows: TGCAGTGCTTGGGACTTGAACACTGAAGCTTTCTTT.

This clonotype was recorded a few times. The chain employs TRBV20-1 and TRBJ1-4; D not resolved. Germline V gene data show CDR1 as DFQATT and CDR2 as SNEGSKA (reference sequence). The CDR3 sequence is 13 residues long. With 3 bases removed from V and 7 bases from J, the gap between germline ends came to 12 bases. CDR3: CSARLRGSEKLFF. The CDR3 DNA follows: TGCAGTGCTAGGCTGCGGGGAAGTGAAAAACTGTTTTTT.

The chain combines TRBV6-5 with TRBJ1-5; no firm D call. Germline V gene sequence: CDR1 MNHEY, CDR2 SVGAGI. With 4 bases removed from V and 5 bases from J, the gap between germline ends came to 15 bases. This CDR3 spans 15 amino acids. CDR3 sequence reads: CASSSETDGYQPQHF. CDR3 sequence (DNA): TGTGCCAGCAGTTCGGAAACGGACGGTTATCAGCCCCAGCATTTT.

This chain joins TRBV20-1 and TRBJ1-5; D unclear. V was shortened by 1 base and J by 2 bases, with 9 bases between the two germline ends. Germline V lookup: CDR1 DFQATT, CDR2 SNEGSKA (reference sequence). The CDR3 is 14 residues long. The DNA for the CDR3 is TGCAGTGCTAGAGGGACGGAGGGCAATCAGCCCCAGCATTTT. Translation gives CSARGTEGNQPQHF.

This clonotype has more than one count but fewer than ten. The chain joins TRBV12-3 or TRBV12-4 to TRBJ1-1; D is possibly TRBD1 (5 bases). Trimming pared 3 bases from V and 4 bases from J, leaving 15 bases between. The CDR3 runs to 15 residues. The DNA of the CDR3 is TGTGCCAGCAGTTTGGGGGTCTCTGGTGGCACTGAAGCTTTCTTT. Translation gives CASSLGVSGGTEAFF.

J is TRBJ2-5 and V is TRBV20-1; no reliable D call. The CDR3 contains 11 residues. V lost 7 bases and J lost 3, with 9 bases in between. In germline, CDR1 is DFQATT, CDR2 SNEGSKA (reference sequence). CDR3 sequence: CSGWREETQYF. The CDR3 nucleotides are TGCAGTGGATGGCGAGAAGAGACCCAGTACTTC.

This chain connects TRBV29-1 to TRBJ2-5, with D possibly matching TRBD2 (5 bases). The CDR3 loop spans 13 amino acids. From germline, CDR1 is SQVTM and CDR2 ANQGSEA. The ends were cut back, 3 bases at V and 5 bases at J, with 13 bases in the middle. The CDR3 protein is CSVDVLAGETQYF. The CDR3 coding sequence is TGCAGCGTTGACGTGCTAGCCGGCGAGACCCAGTACTTC.

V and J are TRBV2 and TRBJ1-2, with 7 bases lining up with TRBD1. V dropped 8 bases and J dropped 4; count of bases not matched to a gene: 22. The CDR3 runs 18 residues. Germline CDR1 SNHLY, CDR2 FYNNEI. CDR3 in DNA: TGTGCCAGCTACCAAACAGGGGTCCAGCCTCGTCCGCTCTATGGCTACACCTTC. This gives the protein CASYQTGVQPRPLYGYTF. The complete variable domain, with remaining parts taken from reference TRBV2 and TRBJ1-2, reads EPEVTQTPSHQVTQMGQEVILRCVPISNHLYFYWYRQILGQKVEFLVSFYNNEISEKSEIFDDQFSVERPDGSNFTLKIRSTKLEDSAMYFCASYQTGVQPRPLYGYTFGSGTRLTVV.

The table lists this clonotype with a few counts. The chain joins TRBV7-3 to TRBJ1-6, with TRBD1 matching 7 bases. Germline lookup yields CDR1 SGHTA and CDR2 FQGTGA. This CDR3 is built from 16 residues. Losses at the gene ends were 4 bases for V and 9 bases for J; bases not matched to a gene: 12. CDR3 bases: TGTGCCAGCAGCTCAACTCGACAGGGACTTATTTCACCCCTCCACTTT. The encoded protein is CASSSTRQGLISPLHF.

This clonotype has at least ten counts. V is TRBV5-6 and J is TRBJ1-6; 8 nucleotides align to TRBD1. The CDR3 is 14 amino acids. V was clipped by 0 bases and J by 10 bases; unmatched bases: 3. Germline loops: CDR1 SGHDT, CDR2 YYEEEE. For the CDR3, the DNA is TGTGCCAGCAGCTTGGGGACAGGGAACTCACCCCTCCACTTT. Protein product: CASSLGTGNSPLHF.

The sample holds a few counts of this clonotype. This CDR3 reads CASSPHPTSRGRVYEQYF. The CDR3, as DNA: TGTGCCAGCAGCCCCCACCCAACCTCCAGGGGTCGGGTCTACGAGCAGTACTTC. This chain connects TRBV12-3 or TRBV12-4 to TRBJ2-1; D is possibly TRBD1 (6 bases). The end of the DNA fits TRBJ2-7 better, so the J call may be wrong. The length of the CDR3 is 18 residues.